A single sample is the source of the 17 T cell receptor beta chains below, sequenced in a study of blood T cell repertoires in COVID-19. The data were produced by immunoSEQ multiplex PCR, yet TCRdb's version contains in-frame clones alone and is incomplete. The top ten clones hold approximately 1% of a sample with fewer than 500,000 clones, 85% to 90% of them seen once. Sequencing was carried out using PBMCs or T cells enriched from blood (not recorded which). The receptors stem from a young woman with acute COVID-19.

V and J are TRBV29-1 and TRBJ1-4, with D perhaps TRBD1 (5 bases). Per the germline V gene, CDR1 is SQVTM and CDR2 is ANQGSEA. The V gene lost 5 bases and the J gene lost 5 bases, with 18 bases spanning the gap. This CDR3 is built from 15 residues. The CDR3 region has the DNA TGCAGCGTTCGCTCTGGAGGGGAATTAAATGAAAAACTGTTTTTT. It codes for CSVRSGGELNEKLFF.

This chain connects TRBV4-3 to TRBJ1-2; D is uncertain. The CDR3 is 15 residues long. Per the germline V gene, CDR1 is LGHNA and CDR2 is YSLEER. V was cut by 3 bases and J by 6 bases, with 17 bases left in between. The CDR3 spells CASSQLLLTVDGYTF. The DNA for the CDR3 is TGCGCCAGCAGCCAGTTGCTACTCACGGTGGATGGCTACACCTTC.

The chain uses TRBV19 and TRBJ1-6; TRBD1 might be the D (6 bases). CDR1 is LNHDA, CDR2 SQIVND, per germline (reference sequence). This CDR3 is 13 amino acids long. Trimming stripped 5 bases from V and 8 bases from J, with 10 bases between. In nucleotides, the CDR3 is TGTGCCAGTAGTCCTAGACAGGATTCACCCCTCCACTTT. Translating it yields CASSPRQDSPLHF.

The chain is built from TRBV7-3 and TRBJ2-1; D is ambiguous. Germline V lookup: CDR1 SGHTA, CDR2 FQGTGA. The CDR3 is 15 amino acids. The ends were cut back, 2 bases at V and 0 bases at J, with 8 bases in the middle. DNA of the CDR3: TGTGCCAGCAGCTTAGTTTCGGGCTCCTACAATGAGCAGTTCTTC. This translates into CASSLVSGSYNEQFF.

This chain connects TRBV4-1 to TRBJ1-6; D ambiguous. CDR1 and CDR2 (germline): MGHRA, YSYEKL. V shed 1 base and J shed 7 bases, with 11 bases lying between them. This CDR3 comprises 15 residues. This CDR3 is CASSQALTFNSPLHF. The CDR3 region has the DNA TGCGCCAGCAGCCAAGCTCTGACATTCAATTCACCCCTCCACTTT.

V and J are TRBV27 and TRBJ2-7; perhaps TRBD1 as D (5 bases). The ends were cut back, 6 bases at V and 5 bases at J, with 17 bases in the middle. Germline V gene sequence: CDR1 MNHEY, CDR2 SMNVEV (reference sequence). The CDR3 has 14 amino acids. CDR3 DNA: TGTGCCAGCAGGGCCCTGGGCAGGGTCGACGAGCAGTACTTC. This translates into CASRALGRVDEQYF.

The chain joins TRBV6-5 to TRBJ1-4; D gene uncertain. V lost 5 bases and J lost 0, with 10 bases in between. Germline CDR1 and CDR2: MNHEY and SVGAGI. The CDR3 consists of 15 residues. CDR3 region: CASSLSDTTNEKLFF. In DNA form, the CDR3 reads TGTGCCAGCAGTCTCAGTGATACAACTAATGAAAAACTGTTTTTT.

The CDR3, as DNA: TGTGCCAGTAGGGGACACCTTATGAACACTGAAGCTTTCTTT. Translation: CASRGHLMNTEAFF. The chain couples TRBV19 to TRBJ1-1, with D possibly matching TRBD1 (6 bases). Between the trimmed V and J ends, which lost 6 bases and 0 bases, there was a span of 11 bases. The CDR3 spans 14 residues. Germline loops: CDR1 LNHDA, CDR2 SQIVND (reference sequence). Full variable domain (rest looked up from reference TRBV19 and TRBJ1-1): DGGITQSPKYLFRKEGQNVTLSCEQNLNHDAMYWYRQDPGQGLRLIYYSQIVNDFQKGDIAEGYSVSREKKESFPLTVTSAQKNPTAFYLCASRGHLMNTEAFFGQGTRLTVV.

V usage is TRBV19 and J usage is TRBJ1-2; 9 positions agree with TRBD1. CDR3 length: 15 residues. The V gene end was trimmed by 10 bases and the J gene end by 0 bases; junction bases not matched to a gene: 9. Germline values: CDR1 LNHDA, CDR2 SQIVND (reference sequence). CDR3 loop: CATEDRGATNYGYTF. The CDR3 bases are TGTGCCACCGAAGACAGGGGGGCTACTAACTATGGCTACACCTTC. Together with reference TRBV19 and TRBJ1-2, the CDR3 gives the full variable domain: DGGITQSPKYLFRKEGQNVTLSCEQNLNHDAMYWYRQDPGQGLRLIYYSQIVNDFQKGDIAEGYSVSREKKESFPLTVTSAQKNPTAFYLCATEDRGATNYGYTFGSGTRLTVV.

V is TRBV2 and J is TRBJ2-7; maybe TRBD1 (6 bases). CDR1 SNHLY and CDR2 FYNNEI come from the germline V gene. The CDR3 covers 13 residues. The V and J ends lost 6 bases and 1 base respectively, with 10 bases between them. CDR3 DNA: TGTGCCAGCAGGGACAGCAAATCCTACGAGCAGTACTTC. Translation: CASRDSKSYEQYF.

The rearrangement uses TRBV5-6 and TRBJ1-6; 8 bases map to TRBD1. Trimming removed 1 base from V and 10 bases from J; junction bases left unmatched: 7. The CDR3 contains 15 residues. CDR1 is SGHDT and CDR2 is YYEEEE in the germline V gene. The CDR3 DNA reads TGTGCCAGCAGCTTGTGGCAGGGGGCGGGATCACCCCTCCACTTT. Translation gives CASSLWQGAGSPLHF.

The rearrangement joins TRBV7-2 to TRBJ2-1; D is uncertain. There are 13 residues in the CDR3. Looked up from germline, CDR1 is SGHTA and CDR2 is FQGNSA. The ends were cut back, 1 base at V and 6 bases at J, with 7 bases in the middle. For the CDR3, the DNA is TGTGCCAGCAGCTTAGGCGGCCCCAATGAGCAGTTCTTC. Translation gives CASSLGGPNEQFF.

The chain links TRBV5-1 to TRBJ2-7; D remains unclear. Germline CDR1 SGHRS, CDR2 YFSETQ. The ends were cut back, 2 bases at V and 0 bases at J, with 9 bases in the middle. The CDR3 length is 14 residues. The CDR3 loop reads CASSLTLSSYEQYF. The DNA for the CDR3 is TGCGCCAGCAGCTTAACGTTGAGCTCCTACGAGCAGTACTTC.

The J gene is TRBJ1-2, the V gene TRBV6-5; 7 bases fit TRBD1. V trimming: 6 bases; J trimming: 7 bases; junction bases outside the gene matches: 11. The CDR3 consists of 14 residues. The V gene's germline CDR1 is MNHEY and CDR2 SVGAGI. CDR3 bases: TGTGCCAGCAGAACCGGGGACAGTAGGGGTGGCTACACCTTC. As protein: CASRTGDSRGGYTF.

The V call is TRBV5-1, the J call TRBJ2-2, with TRBD2 matching over 7 bases. The V and J ends lost 2 bases and 3 bases, in that order; junction bases with no gene match: 4. The germline V gene has CDR1 SGHRS and CDR2 YFSETQ. This CDR3 comprises 15 residues. In DNA, the CDR3 is TGCGCCAGCAGCTTCGACAGCGGGGACACCGGGGAGCTGTTTTTT. Amino acids: CASSFDSGDTGELFF. The full variable domain, its missing parts supplied by reference TRBV5-1 and TRBJ2-2, is KAGVTQTPRYLIKTRGQQVTLSCSPISGHRSVSWYQQTPGQGLQFLFEYFSETQRNKGNFPGRFSGRQFSNSRSEMNVSTLELGDSALYLCASSFDSGDTGELFFGEGSRLTVL.

This clone showed up just a few times. The chain combines TRBV2 with TRBJ1-2, with D uncertain. CDR1 SNHLY and CDR2 FYNNEI come from the germline V gene. The ends were cut back, 7 bases at V and 0 bases at J, with 18 bases in the middle. The CDR3 runs 16 residues. The CDR3 coding sequence is TGTGCCAGCATTTCTGTTTCTGAGGGATCTAACTATGGCTACACCTTC. Translating gives CASISVSEGSNYGYTF.

The chain joins TRBV9 to TRBJ1-2, with D hard to call. CDR3 length: 14 residues. The V end was cut by 4 bases, the J end by 4 bases, with 14 bases between. Looked up from germline, CDR1 is SGDLS and CDR2 is YYNGEE. CDR3 region: CASSFPQRFYGYTF. CDR3 sequence (DNA): TGTGCCAGCAGCTTCCCCCAGCGGTTCTATGGCTACACCTTC.